Below, 18 T cell receptor beta chains from the same sample are listed, as sequenced in a study of T cells in Graves' hyperthyroidism and ophthalmopathy. Template material for amplifying TCR beta CDR3 regions consisted of RNA transcripts. In the first-round RT-PCR of the TCR CDR3, the HTBI primer set was used. TCRdb re-analysed the multiplex PCR reads in MiXCR, keeping a single row per CDR3 protein. The sample has 550,000 to 650,000 distinct CDR3 sequences, approximately 15% seen once; the top ten hold 5.8%. What was sequenced was blood. The origin of the receptors is a woman in her twenties or thirties with Graves' hyperthyroidism that later progressed to Graves' ophthalmopathy.

This clonotype came up many times. This chain uses TRBV18 with TRBJ1-6; D ambiguous. The CDR3 runs 15 residues. Trimming took 0 bases from V and 5 from J, leaving 8 bases between them. In germline, CDR1 is KGHSH, CDR2 LQKENI. The CDR3 is CASSPPARNNSPLHF. In DNA form, the CDR3 reads TGTGCCAGCTCACCACCGGCGCGGAATAATTCACCCCTCCACTTT.

In its sample, this clonotype was seen many times. This chain uses TRBV24-1 with TRBJ2-1; 7 bases align to TRBD2. The ends lost 5 bases at V and 4 bases at J; junction bases unmatched: 7. Looked up from germline, CDR1 is KGHDR and CDR2 is SFDVKD. The CDR3 contains 15 residues. CDR3 loop: CATSGAGEEYNEQFF. In nucleotides, the CDR3 is TGTGCCACCAGTGGTGCGGGAGAGGAGTACAATGAGCAGTTCTTC.

This clonotype was detected many times. V is TRBV12-3 or TRBV12-4 and J is TRBJ1-5; TRBD1 matches 7 bases. Trimming cost V 0 bases and J 5 bases; bases outside gene matches: 1. The CDR3 sequence is 14 residues long. This chain's CDR3 is CASSLAGTDQPQHF. CDR3 DNA: TGTGCCAGCAGTTTAGCGGGGACAGATCAGCCCCAGCATTTT.

At least ten counts were recorded for this clonotype. The J gene is TRBJ2-1, the V gene TRBV27, with a possible D match to TRBD2 (5 bases). With 7 bases removed from V and 4 bases from J, the gap between germline ends came to 14 bases. This CDR3 is 14 amino acids long. Germline V lookup: CDR1 MNHEY, CDR2 SMNVEV (reference sequence). CDR3 residues: CASTPRGLYNEQFF. CDR3 coding DNA: TGTGCCAGCACCCCCCGAGGGCTTTACAATGAGCAGTTCTTC.

This clonotype has at least ten counts. The chain combines TRBV11-3 with TRBJ2-7, with 7 bases lining up with TRBD1. V dropped 3 bases and J dropped 3; count of bases not matched to a gene: 8. The CDR3 spans 15 residues. Germline lookup yields CDR1 SGHNT and CDR2 YENEEA. CDR3 protein: CASSLLTGKDYEQYF. The CDR3, as DNA: TGTGCCAGCAGCTTGCTGACAGGGAAGGACTACGAGCAGTACTTC.

This clonotype has ten or more counts. The chain joins TRBV10-3 to TRBJ2-7; D call uncertain. V shed 3 bases and J shed 2 bases, with 2 bases lying between them. CDR3 length: 11 amino acids. From germline, CDR1 is ENHRY and CDR2 SYGVKD. CDR3 protein: CAISDAYEQYF. CDR3 sequence (DNA): TGTGCCATCAGTGACGCCTACGAGCAGTACTTC.

This clonotype was observed a handful of times. This chain links TRBV18 with TRBJ1-2, with 11 bases aligning to TRBD1. Trimming took 2 bases from V and 4 from J; bases not matched to a gene: 3. The CDR3 is 15 residues long. CDR1 and CDR2 from the germline V gene are KGHSH and LQKENI. The CDR3 protein is CASSPGTGGGYGYTF. For the CDR3, the DNA is TGTGCCAGCTCACCAGGGACAGGGGGTGGCTATGGCTACACCTTC.

This clonotype was detected many times. V and J are TRBV4-3 and TRBJ2-1; 9 nucleotides align to TRBD2. Per the germline V gene, CDR1 is LGHNA and CDR2 is YSLEER. Trimming at V came to 0 bases and at J to 3 bases, leaving 3 bases not matched to a gene. The length of the CDR3 is 16 residues. CDR3 coding DNA: TGCGCCAGCAGCCAAGATAATAGCGGGAGCTACAATGAGCAGTTCTTC. It specifies CASSQDNSGSYNEQFF.

This clonotype was found once. The chain is built from TRBV12-3 or TRBV12-4 and TRBJ1-5, with 7 nucleotides matching TRBD1. The CDR3 sequence is 15 residues long. Trimming removed 5 bases from V and 6 bases from J; junction bases left unmatched: 10. The CDR3 reads CASSQGDRVSQPQHF. The CDR3 DNA is TGTGCCAGCAGTCAGGGCGACAGGGTAAGTCAGCCCCAGCATTTT.

The gene calls are TRBV20-1 and TRBJ2-1, with D maybe TRBD2 (5 bases). This CDR3 contains 15 residues. CDR1 is DFQATT, CDR2 SNEGSKA, per germline (reference sequence). V dropped 0 bases and J dropped 6 bases, with 15 bases sitting between them. In nucleotides, the CDR3 is TGCAGTGCTAGAGATTCGGGGTGGGTCGGCAATGAGCAGTTCTTC. It encodes CSARDSGWVGNEQFF.

This clonotype occurred a few times. The DNA of the CDR3 is TGTGCCAGTAGTATACTGGCCCCCAGTGAGCAGTTCTTC. Translated: CASSILAPSEQFF. V is TRBV19 and J is TRBJ2-1, with D uncertain. V was pared by 2 bases and J by 9 bases, with 11 bases between. CDR1 LNHDA and CDR2 SQIVND come from the germline V gene (reference sequence). The CDR3 covers 13 residues. Filled out from reference TRBV19 and TRBJ2-1, the complete variable domain reads DGGITQSPKYLFRKEGQNVTLSCEQNLNHDAMYWYRQDPGQGLRLIYYSQIVNDFQKGDIAEGYSVSREKKESFPLTVTSAQKNPTAFYLCASSILAPSEQFFGPGTRLTVL.

The chain has TRBV29-1 and TRBJ2-2; a possible D gene is TRBD2 (6 bases). Germline V gene data show CDR1 as SQVTM and CDR2 as ANQGSEA. V was pared by 4 bases and J by 6 bases, with 12 bases between. CDR3 size: 13 residues. The CDR3 loop is CSVARGEAGELFF. CDR3 coding DNA: TGCAGCGTTGCGCGGGGTGAGGCCGGGGAGCTGTTTTTT.

This clonotype was observed many times. Germline is not matched at one junction end, which may reflect a read error. The V call is TRBV5-5, the J call TRBJ1-2; 7 bases are a match to TRBD1. The CDR3 is made up of 13 amino acids. The germline V gene has CDR1 SGHKS and CDR2 YYEKEE (reference sequence). The CDR3 nucleotides read TGCGCCAGCAGCCTAGGGGGCGACTATGGCTACACCTTC. Amino acids: CASSLGGDYGYTF.

In regard to this clonotype: Since no conserved phenylalanine or tryptophan closes the CDR3, a read error is the likely cause. The chain is built from TRBV6-1 and TRBJ2-5, with 7 bases fitting TRBD1. The CDR3 spans 15 residues. Trimming took 2 bases from V and 3 from J; bases not matched to a gene: 6. CDR1 is MNHNS and CDR2 is SASEGT in the germline V gene. The CDR3 DNA follows: TGTGCCAGCAGTGAACCCGCCGACAGGGAAGAGACCCAGTACGTC. Translating it yields CASSEPADREETQYV.

Of note for this clonotype: A read error may be the cause here, since a much bigger clone is one base away. This chain links TRBV20-1 with TRBJ2-2; 10 positions agree with TRBD1. The CDR3 spans 18 residues. In germline, CDR1 is DFQATT, CDR2 SNEGSKA (reference sequence). CDR3 protein: CSARDLETGGTNTGELLF. DNA for the CDR3: TGCAGTGCTAGAGATCTTGAGACAGGGGGCACGAACACCGGGGAGCTGCTTTTT.

This clonotype was seen a handful of times. The genes are TRBV13 and TRBJ2-2; D perhaps matches TRBD1 (6 bases). The germline CDR1 and CDR2 sequences are PRHDT and FYEKMQ (reference sequence). Trimming took 3 bases from V and 4 from J, leaving 9 bases between them. The CDR3 is 14 residues long. The CDR3: CASSFRGRTGELFF. The DNA for the CDR3 is TGTGCCAGCAGCTTCAGGGGTCGCACCGGGGAGCTGTTTTTT.

Many counts were recorded for this clonotype. The CDR3 coding sequence is TGTGCCAGTACAGGGGGAGTATGGGGAAATGAGCAGTTCTTC. Amino acid sequence: CASTGGVWGNEQFF. This chain connects TRBV19 to TRBJ2-1; the match to TRBD1 covers 7 bases. With V trimmed by 7 bases and J by 7 bases, 10 bases remained unmatched. This CDR3 is built from 14 residues. Per the germline V gene, CDR1 is LNHDA and CDR2 is SQIVND (reference sequence).

This clonotype was observed at least ten times. The chain employs TRBV28 and TRBJ2-3; 10 bases are a match to TRBD1. The CDR3 consists of 14 residues. V gave up 6 bases and J gave up 5 bases; unmatched junction bases: 5. CDR1 MDHEN and CDR2 SYDVKM come from the germline V gene. The CDR3 DNA is TGTGCCAGCAGGGAGACAGGGGGCGTAGATACGCAGTATTTT. The encoded protein is CASRETGGVDTQYF.